This T cell receptor (beta chain) emerged from a study of PD-1 blockade in classical Hodgkin lymphoma. The repertoire was sequenced with immunoSEQ multiplex PCR; TCRdb's copy has only in-frame clones and lacks some. The sample contains tens of thousands of clones, 80% of which appear only once. Looked up from germline, CDR1 is MNHEY and CDR2 is SVGAGI. The CDR3 contains 15 residues. With V trimmed by 6 bases and J by 0 bases, 3 bases remained unmatched. Every one of the patients relapsed after autologous stem cell transplantation (brentuximab vedotin exposure was variable). The chain couples TRBV6-5 to TRBJ2-7; 12 nucleotides agree with TRBD2. Sequences were derived from peripheral blood mononuclear cells (PBMCs), sampled before the second cycle of nivolumab. The clonotype comes from a human donor with classical Hodgkin lymphoma. CDR3 residues: CASSTTSGSSYEQYF. CDR3 in DNA: TGTGCCAGCAGCACGACTAGCGGGAGCTCCTACGAGCAGTACTTC.